This T cell receptor (beta chain) stems from a study of blood T cell repertoires in COVID-19 (dated by TCRdb to the early 2020s). At the level of the whole study: The collaborator samples originated in the United States, Italy and Spain and spanned the acute and convalescent phases of COVID-19. The material from the prospective study consisted of cDNA or gDNA derived from T cells, B-cell-depleted T cells, or PBMCs. The repertoires were released in a freely available public database intended as a resource for research on the immune response to SARS-CoV-2. The dataset comprised deeply sampled blood TCRbeta repertoires from subjects exposed to, actively infected with, or recovered from COVID-19. Nearly every sample came with metadata listing a de-identified subject ID, COVID-19 status, age in years and sex. The samples were drawn from the first 160 participants of the ongoing ImmuneRACE study and from under 1,500 subjects provided by 6 global collaborators. Where HLA class I and class II types were available, the types were taken from metadata supplied by the sample provider, not from assay-based typing.

Collaborating institutions collected whole blood in K2EDTA tubes following their own protocols. For TCRbeta analysis, collaborator samples were shipped as frozen whole blood, as isolated PBMCs, or as DNA extracted from either sample type. TCRbeta CDR3 regions were amplified from genomic DNA by means of the immunoSEQ Assay, a bias-controlled multiplex PCR. Per the authors' processing: The number of nucleated cells in each sample was estimated from the amplification of reference gene primers within the assay. To quantify the absolute abundance of each unique TCRbeta CDR3 rearrangement, sequence reads were collapsed and filtered. For each sample, productive Simpson clonality was calculated as the square root of Simpson's diversity index over productive rearrangements. TCRdb limited this immuneACCESS table to in-frame rearrangements with V and J called. A share of clones is missing; checked studies link under half to unresolved V genes, and the rest is unexplained. D and trimming come from the DNA, and the V and J calls and clone size come from that table. The sample profile shows around 45,000 clones; nearly 70% of them were found once. The biggest ten clones account for 6.2% of the sample.

What the research found in general, with its limitations: The amount of clinical and demographic metadata varied by source and participant and was provided uncurated.

V loses 5 bases at its end and J loses 2 bases; junction bases beyond the gene matches: 5. Its CDR3 holds 14 amino acids, cysteine through phenylalanine. Only the CDR3 portion is preserved as DNA: 42 bases, with reading frame beginning at the first base. The germline V gene sets CDR1 to SGHAT and CDR2 to FQNNGV. As regards this clone: Its antigen remains undetermined. Per-base qualities were not stored, and no clone one base away is much larger.

The rearrangement joined TRBV11-2 to TRBJ1-2, and 7 junction bases match TRBD1. This receptor was identified in a man older than 75 with acute or convalescent COVID-19. The sequenced sample consisted of peripheral blood. The CDR3 has the sequence CASSTGQQNYGYTF. In nucleotide form, the sequence is TGTGCCAGCAGCACGGGACAGCAAAACTATGGCTACACCTTC.